The present T cell receptor beta chain was sequenced within a study of siplizumab effects on memory and regulatory T cells. Notes on the study in general: Alloreactive CD4+ clones that could be mapped were on average about 71% Treg-derived with siplizumab, against less than 30% in controls. The apparent diversity of naive T cells exceeded that of memory cells, and naive T cells seemed to make a major contribution to the alloresponse. Tregs proliferating in siplizumab cultures lacked confirmation of their suppressive function.

The CDR3 is 13 residues long. The germline CDR1 and CDR2 sequences are SGHTS and YDEGEE. V lost 4 bases to trimming and J lost 4 bases, with 9 bases between them. Details on this clone: Its antigen is unknown.

Clones were sequenced by immunoSEQ multiplex PCR, and TCRdb holds only the in-frame ones, with some missing. The repertoire holds 100,000 or so clones, about 92% seen once, with less than 0.35% in the top ten. This sequence originates from a human donor in good health. Sequenced material: CD4+ T cells sorted from blood. This chain uses TRBV5-8 with TRBJ1-5; no firm D call. The CDR3 DNA reads as TGTGCCAGCAGCCTGGTTCGTAATCAGCCCCAGCATTTT. Translation gives CASSLVRNQPQHF.